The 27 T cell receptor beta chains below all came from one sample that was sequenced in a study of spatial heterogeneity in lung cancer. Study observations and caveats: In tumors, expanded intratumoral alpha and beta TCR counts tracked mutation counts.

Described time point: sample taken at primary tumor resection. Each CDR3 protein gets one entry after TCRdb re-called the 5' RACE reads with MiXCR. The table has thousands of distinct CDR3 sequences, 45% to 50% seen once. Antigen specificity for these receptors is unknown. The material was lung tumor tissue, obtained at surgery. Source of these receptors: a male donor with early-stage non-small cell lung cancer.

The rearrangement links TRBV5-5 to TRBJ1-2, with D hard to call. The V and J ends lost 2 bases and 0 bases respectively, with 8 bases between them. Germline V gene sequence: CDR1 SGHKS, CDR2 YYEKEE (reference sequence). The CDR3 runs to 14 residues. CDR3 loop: CASSLGWTNYGYTF. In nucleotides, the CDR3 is TGTGCCAGCAGCTTAGGTTGGACTAACTATGGCTACACCTTC.

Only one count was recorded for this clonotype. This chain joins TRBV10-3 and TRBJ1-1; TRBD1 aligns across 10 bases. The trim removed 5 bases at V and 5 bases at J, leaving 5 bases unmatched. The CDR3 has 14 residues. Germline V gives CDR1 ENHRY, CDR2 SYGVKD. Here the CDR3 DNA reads TGTGCCATCAGTTGGGACAGGGGATGGACTGAAGCTTTCTTT. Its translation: CAISWDRGWTEAFF.

The DNA for the CDR3 is TGTGCCAGCAGTCCGGGACTGAGCTCCTACGAGCAGTACTTC. Its protein is CASSPGLSSYEQYF. The V and J genes are TRBV6-4 and TRBJ2-7, with TRBD2 as a possible D gene (6 bases). The CDR3 contains 14 residues. Trimming took 5 bases from V and 0 from J, leaving 11 bases between them. CDR1 and CDR2 (germline): MRHNA, SNTAGT.

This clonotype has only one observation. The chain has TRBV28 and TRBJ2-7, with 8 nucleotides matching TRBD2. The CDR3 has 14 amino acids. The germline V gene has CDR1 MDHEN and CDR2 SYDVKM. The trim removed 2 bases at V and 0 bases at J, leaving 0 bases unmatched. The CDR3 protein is CASSLAGGSYEQYF. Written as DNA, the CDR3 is TGTGCCAGCAGTTTAGCGGGGGGCTCCTACGAGCAGTACTTC.

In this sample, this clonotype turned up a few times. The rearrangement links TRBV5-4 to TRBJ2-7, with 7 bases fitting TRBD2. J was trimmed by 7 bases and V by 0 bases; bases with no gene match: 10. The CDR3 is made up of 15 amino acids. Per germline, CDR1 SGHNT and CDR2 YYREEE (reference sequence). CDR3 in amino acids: CASSLAGRPMYEQYF. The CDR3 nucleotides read TGTGCCAGCAGCTTGGCCGGGAGGCCGATGTATGAGCAGTACTTC.

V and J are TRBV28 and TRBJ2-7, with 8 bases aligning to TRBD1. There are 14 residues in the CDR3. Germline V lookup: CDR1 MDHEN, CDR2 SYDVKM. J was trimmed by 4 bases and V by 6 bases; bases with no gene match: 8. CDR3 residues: CASRTGTGPYEQYF. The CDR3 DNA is TGTGCCAGCAGGACCGGGACAGGCCCTTACGAGCAGTACTTC.

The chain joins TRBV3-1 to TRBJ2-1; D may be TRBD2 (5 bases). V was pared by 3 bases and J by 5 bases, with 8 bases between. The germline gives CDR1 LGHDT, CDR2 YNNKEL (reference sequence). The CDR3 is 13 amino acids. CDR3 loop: CASSHTRDNEQFF. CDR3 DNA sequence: TGTGCCAGCAGCCATACTAGGGACAATGAGCAGTTCTTC.

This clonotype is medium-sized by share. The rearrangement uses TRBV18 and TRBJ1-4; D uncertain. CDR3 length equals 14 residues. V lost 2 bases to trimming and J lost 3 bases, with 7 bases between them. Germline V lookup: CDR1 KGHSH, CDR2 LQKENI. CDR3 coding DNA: TGTGCCAGCTCACCAGGAAGTTCTAATGAAAAACTGTTTTTT. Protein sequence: CASSPGSSNEKLFF.

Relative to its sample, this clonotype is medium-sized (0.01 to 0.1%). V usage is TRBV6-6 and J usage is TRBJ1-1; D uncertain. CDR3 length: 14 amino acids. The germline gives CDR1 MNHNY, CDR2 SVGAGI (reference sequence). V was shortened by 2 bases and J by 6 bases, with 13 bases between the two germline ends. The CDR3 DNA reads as TGTGCCAGCAGTTACAACCCAGGCACCGCTGAAGCTTTCTTT. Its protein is CASSYNPGTAEAFF.

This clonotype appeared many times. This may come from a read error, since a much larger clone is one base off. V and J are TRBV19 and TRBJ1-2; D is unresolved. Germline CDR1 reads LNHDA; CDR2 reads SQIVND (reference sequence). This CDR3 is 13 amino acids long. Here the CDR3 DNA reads TGTGCCAGCACTCCAGGTCCGGGCTATGACTACACCTTC. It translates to CASTPGPGYDYTF.

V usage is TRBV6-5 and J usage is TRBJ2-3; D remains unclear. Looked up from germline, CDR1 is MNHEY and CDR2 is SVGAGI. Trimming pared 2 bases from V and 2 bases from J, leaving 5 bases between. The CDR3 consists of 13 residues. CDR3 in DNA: TGTGCCAGCAGTTACCTTGACACAGATACGCAGTATTTT. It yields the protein CASSYLDTDTQYF.

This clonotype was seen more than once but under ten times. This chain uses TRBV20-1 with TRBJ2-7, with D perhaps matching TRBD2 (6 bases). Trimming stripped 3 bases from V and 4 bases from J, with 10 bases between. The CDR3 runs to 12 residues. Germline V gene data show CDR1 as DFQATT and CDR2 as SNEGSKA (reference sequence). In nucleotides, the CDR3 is TGCAGTGCTAGGTTTCGGGAGTACGAGCAGTACTTC. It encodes CSARFREYEQYF.

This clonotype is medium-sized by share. The chain's CDR3 is CASRLPKSLAGGPPVGQFF. The DNA of the CDR3 is TGTGCAAGTCGCTTACCGAAATCCCTAGCGGGAGGCCCCCCTGTAGGGCAGTTCTTC. The rearrangement joins TRBV12-2 to TRBJ2-1; whether TRBD2, the table's D call, matches the DNA was not checked. TRBV12-2 is recorded as a pseudogene. The CDR3 length is 19 residues.

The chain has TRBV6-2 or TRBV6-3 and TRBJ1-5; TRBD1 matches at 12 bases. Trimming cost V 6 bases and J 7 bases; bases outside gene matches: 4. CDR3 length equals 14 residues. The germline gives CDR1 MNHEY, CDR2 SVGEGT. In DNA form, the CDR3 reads TGTGCCAGCAGGGGGACAGGGGGCTACCAGCCCCAGCATTTT. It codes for CASRGTGGYQPQHF.

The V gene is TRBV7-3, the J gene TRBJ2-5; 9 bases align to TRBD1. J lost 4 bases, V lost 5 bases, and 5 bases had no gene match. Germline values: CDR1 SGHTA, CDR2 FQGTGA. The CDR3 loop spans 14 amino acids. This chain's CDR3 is CASSLRDRVETQYF. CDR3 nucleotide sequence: TGTGCCAGCAGCCTCCGGGACAGGGTAGAGACCCAGTACTTC.

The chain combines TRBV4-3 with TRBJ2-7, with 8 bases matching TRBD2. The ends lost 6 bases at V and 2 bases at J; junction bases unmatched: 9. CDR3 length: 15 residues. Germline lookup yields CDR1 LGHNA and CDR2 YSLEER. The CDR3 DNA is TGCGCCAGCAGTCGCCTCCCGGGGGGGCCCTACGAGCAGTACTTC. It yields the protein CASSRLPGGPYEQYF.

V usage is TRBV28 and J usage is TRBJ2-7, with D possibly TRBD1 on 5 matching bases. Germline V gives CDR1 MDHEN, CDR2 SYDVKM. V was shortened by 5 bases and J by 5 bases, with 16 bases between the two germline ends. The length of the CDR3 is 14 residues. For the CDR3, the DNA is TGTGCCAGCAGTCCACAGGAGCTTTGGAACGAGCAGTACTTC. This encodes CASSPQELWNEQYF.

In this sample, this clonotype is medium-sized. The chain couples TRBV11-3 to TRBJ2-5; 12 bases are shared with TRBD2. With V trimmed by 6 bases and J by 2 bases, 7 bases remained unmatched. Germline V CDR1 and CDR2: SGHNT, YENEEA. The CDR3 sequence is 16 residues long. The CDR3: CASSTTSGRGQETQYF. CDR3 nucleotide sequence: TGTGCCAGCAGTACGACTAGCGGGAGAGGTCAAGAGACCCAGTACTTC.

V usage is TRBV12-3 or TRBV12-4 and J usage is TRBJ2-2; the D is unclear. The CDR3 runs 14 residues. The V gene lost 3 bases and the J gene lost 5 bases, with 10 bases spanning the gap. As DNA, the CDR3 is TGTGCCAGCAGTTTTGCAACTCAGACCGGGGAGCTGTTTTTT. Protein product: CASSFATQTGELFF.

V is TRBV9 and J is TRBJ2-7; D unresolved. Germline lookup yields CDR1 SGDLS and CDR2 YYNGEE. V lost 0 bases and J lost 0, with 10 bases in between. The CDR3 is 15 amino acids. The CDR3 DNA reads TGTGCCAGCAGCGTAGACAGAGGACCCTCCTACGAGCAGTACTTC. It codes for CASSVDRGPSYEQYF.

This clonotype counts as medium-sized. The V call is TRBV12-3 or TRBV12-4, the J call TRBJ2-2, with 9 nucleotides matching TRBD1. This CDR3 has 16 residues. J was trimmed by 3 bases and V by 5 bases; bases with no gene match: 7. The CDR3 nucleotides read TGTGCCAGCAGTCCCGGGACAGGGATGGACACCGGGGAGCTGTTTTTT. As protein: CASSPGTGMDTGELFF.

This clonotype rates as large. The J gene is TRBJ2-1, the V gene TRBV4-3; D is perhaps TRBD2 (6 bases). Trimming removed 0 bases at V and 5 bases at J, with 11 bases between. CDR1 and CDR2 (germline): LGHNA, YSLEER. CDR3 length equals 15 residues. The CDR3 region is CASSQDGLRHNEQFF. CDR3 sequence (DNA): TGCGCCAGCAGCCAAGACGGACTAAGACACAATGAGCAGTTCTTC.

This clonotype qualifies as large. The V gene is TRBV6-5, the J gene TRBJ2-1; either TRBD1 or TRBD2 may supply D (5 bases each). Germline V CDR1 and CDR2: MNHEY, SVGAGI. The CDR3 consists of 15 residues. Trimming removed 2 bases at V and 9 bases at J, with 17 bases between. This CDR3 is CASSYAPGPPGEQFF. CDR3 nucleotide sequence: TGTGCCAGCAGTTACGCCCCGGGGCCCCCGGGTGAGCAGTTCTTC.

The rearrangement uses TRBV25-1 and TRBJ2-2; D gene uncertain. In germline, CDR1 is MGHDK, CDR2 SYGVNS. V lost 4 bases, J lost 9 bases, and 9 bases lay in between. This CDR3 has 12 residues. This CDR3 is CASSGIARELFF. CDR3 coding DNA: TGTGCCAGCAGTGGAATCGCGAGGGAGCTGTTTTTT.

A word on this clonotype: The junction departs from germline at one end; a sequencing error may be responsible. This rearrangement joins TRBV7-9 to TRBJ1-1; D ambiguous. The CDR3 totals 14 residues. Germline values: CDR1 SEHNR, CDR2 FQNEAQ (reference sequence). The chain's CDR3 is CASSLMLRNTAAFF. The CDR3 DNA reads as TGTGCCAGCAGCTTAATGTTGCGGAACACTGCAGCTTTCTTT.

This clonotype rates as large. The CDR3 loop is CASSFWRDSPTYEQYF. The DNA for the CDR3 is TGTGCCAGCAGTTTTTGGCGGGACAGCCCTACCTACGAGCAGTACTTC. This rearrangement joins TRBV12-3 or TRBV12-4 to TRBJ2-7; TRBD1 is a possible D gene (7 bases). The V gene lost 3 bases and the J gene lost 2 bases, with 17 bases spanning the gap. This CDR3 spans 16 amino acids.

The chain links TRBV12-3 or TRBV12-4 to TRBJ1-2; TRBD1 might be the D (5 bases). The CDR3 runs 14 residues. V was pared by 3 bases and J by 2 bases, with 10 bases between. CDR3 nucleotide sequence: TGTGCCAGCAGTTTCGCAGGGTACAACTATGGCTACACCTTC. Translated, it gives CASSFAGYNYGYTF.